This TCR beta chain was captured in a study of cytomegalovirus exposure and HLA in healthy donors. Study observations and caveats: Several of the most significant clusters appeared linked to common viral pathogens, based on a later analysis.

The PCR ran on 60 Vbeta and 13 Jbeta primers. TCRdb keeps only in-frame clones here, not all; method: immunoSEQ multiplex PCR. The table lists approximately 140,000 clones, 70% to 80% of them singletons. Worth noting for this clone: Its antigen is currently unknown.

The CDR3 spans 16 residues. Germline lookup yields CDR1 SGHTA and CDR2 FQGNSA. Germline trimming cut 0 bases from V and 8 bases from J; bases unmatched to any gene: 11. The material sequenced was PBMCs. This chain joins TRBV7-2 and TRBJ1-2; 8 bases align to TRBD1. This TCR was recovered from a human donor in good health. The CDR3 protein is CASSLAGQGEQGGYTF. DNA for the CDR3: TGTGCCAGCAGCTTAGCAGGACAGGGCGAACAGGGGGGCTACACCTTC. Full variable domain (outside the CDR3, taken from reference TRBV7-2 and TRBJ1-2): GAGVSQSPSNKVTEKGKDVELRCDPISGHTALYWYRQSLGQGLEFLIYFQGNSAPDKSGLPSDRFSAERTGGSVSTLTIQRTQQEDSAVYLCASSLAGQGEQGGYTFGSGTRLTVV.